The clone carrying this T cell receptor (beta chain) was counted at least ten times. Its antigen is still unknown. This sample was taken from a study of T cells in Graves' hyperthyroidism and ophthalmopathy. Study-wide points: Prediction of ophthalmopathy progression came a median approximately 7 months pre-onset. Researchers found most expanded thyroid clonotypes above 0.001 in blood as well.

Researchers took RNA transcripts and amplified the TCR beta CDR3 regions from them. In the first-round RT-PCR of the TCR CDR3, the HTBI primer set was used. TCRdb processed the multiplex PCR reads anew with MiXCR; each CDR3 protein has one entry. The table has 400,000 to 450,000 distinct CDR3 sequences, roughly 14% seen once; the top ten hold less than 15%. The sequence came from a man aged 18 to 35 with Graves' ophthalmopathy. Sequencing was performed on blood.

This CDR3 reads CASSEGQTANYGYTF. DNA for the CDR3: TGTGCCAGCAGTGAAGGGCAGACAGCTAACTATGGCTACACCTTC. The V gene is TRBV6-1, the J gene TRBJ1-2, with D possibly TRBD1 on 5 matching bases. This CDR3 contains 15 residues. The germline CDR1 and CDR2 sequences are MNHNS and SASEGT. V was trimmed by 1 base and J by 0 bases, leaving 9 bases between them.